This paragraph reports one T cell receptor (beta chain). Its antigen is not yet known. No base qualities exist here, and no much larger clone lies one base off it. This entry belongs to a study of cytomegalovirus exposure and HLA in healthy donors (dated by TCRdb to 2016 to 2017). Context from the whole study: An earlier analysis of several hundred of the donors reported about 250 Gb of sequence data and more than 90 million unique TCR beta sequences from 150 million to 200 million T cells. All discovery cohort repertoires had been generated on a single sequencing platform. The study aimed to test whether cataloging public T cell receptors could reveal signatures of past pathogen exposure. In addition to the first cohort of around 670 subjects, a separate validation cohort of under 150 different subjects was used. Among some 400 genotyped donors of the cohort, an average of around 240,000 unique TCR beta nucleotide sequences were sequenced per donor, around 18% of them non-productive. Of the roughly 410 genotyped donors, 65% to 90% were placed in the genetic ancestry cluster associated with self-reported Caucasian donors. HLA typing covered class I and class II loci at four-digit resolution. In a later genetic analysis, genome-wide SNP genotypes for about 60% of the 666 donors were used, and that subset was treated as a discovery cohort. Roughly 300 gigabases of sequencing data and around 87 million unique TCR sequences were included in an early release covering under 650 HLA-typed donors. The number of donors typed differed by locus, with 629-630 for A, B, C, DRB1 and DQB1, around 520 for DQA1, over 600 for DPA1, and around 430 for DPB1. To predict cytomegalovirus infection status, the study combined high-throughput TCR immunosequencing, statistical association of individual TCRs with disease status, and machine learning. An earlier analysis of 587 of the donors used high-throughput TCR beta sequencing to judge whether each TCR beta V gene segment behaved as functional or pseudogenic. A later analysis re-examined previously published TCR beta repertoires from more than 550 donors and added high-resolution HLA genotyping to investigate patterns of TCR occurrence. Four to six DR-DQ haplotypes were handled as single units for association and clustering, since linkage in the cohort was strong. Rather than drawing on any new phenotypic data, the later analysis identified candidate immune exposures from TCR beta sequences and the way those sequences occurred across donors. Using immunosequencing, the study profiled T cell repertoires from approximately 700 subjects and related those repertoires to cytomegalovirus serostatus. Donor age, sex, ethnicity and CMV serostatus were collected together with the repertoire data.

Inclusive of the bounding cysteine and phenylalanine, the CDR3 is 15 residues long. CDR3 DNA only is kept here, 45 bases in frame from base 1. V is clipped by 0 bases and J by 8 bases, and the sequence between their germline boundaries is 16 bases long. CDR1 and CDR2 were assigned from the germline V gene (reference sequence) as LNHNV and YYDKDF. The library was produced with the immunoSEQ multiplex PCR assay. A mixture of 60 forward primers for TCR Vbeta segments and 13 reverse primers for TCR Jbeta segments was used in the multiplex PCR. The CDR3 region of rearranged TCR beta genes was amplified from genomic DNA with a multiplex PCR assay. The amplified TCR beta libraries were sequenced on the Illumina HiSeq System as 87-base-pair reads. The authors' pipeline ran thus. A later analysis tallied 70 million to 100 million unique TCR beta chains across the approximately 670 repertoires, and approximately 9.9 million of those chains were shared by two or more donors. To remove PCR and sequencing errors, raw reads were error-corrected and collapsed into unique sequences using a nearest-neighbor algorithm that merged closely related sequences. To assign V, D and J gene segments, CDR3 sequences were aligned to IMGT reference sequences. For a sequence to be retained, a match of at least six nucleotides to both a V gene segment and a J gene segment was required. Rearrangements were called productive when the CDR3 lacked stop codons and stayed in frame with V and J; all others were non-productive. Following IMGT convention, CDR3 was defined as the stretch from the second conserved V-encoded cysteine up to the conserved J-encoded phenylalanine. The earlier analysis of about 610 of the donors excluded any sequence lacking an unambiguous match to a single V gene segment. In an earlier analysis of 500 to 750 of the donors, V segments were called functional above 56.7% productive rearrangements and were called segregating when the between-donor standard deviation exceeded 5%. A statistical classification framework was built for diagnosing cytomegalovirus status from the catalog of TCR beta chain sequences. A later analysis assigned V and J genes by comparing TCR nucleotide sequences with IMGT/GENE-DB human TR gene sequences. In a later analysis, CDR3 sequences and most-parsimonious VDJ recombination scenarios were assigned using the TCRdist pipeline. In a later analysis, each TCR beta chain was defined by its CDR3 amino acid sequence together with its V-gene family, and reads without a unique V-gene family were excluded. A later analysis removed roughly 590 highly shared, low-generation-probability nucleotide sequences to deal with suspected cross-contamination and a sequencing artifact. A later analysis calculated a clonal expansion index for each public chain from normalized within-repertoire ranks of inferred template counts. In a later analysis, generation probabilities were computed using a VDJ recombination model fitted to out-of-frame rearrangements, and the results were checked against IGoR. In a later analysis, hypergeometric tests were used to score TCR-TCR, TCR-HLA and TCR-CMV co-occurrence, with a repertoire-size bias correction applied to TCR pairs. False discovery rates were estimated in a later analysis by permuting HLA or CMV assignments 20 times. In a later analysis, co-occurring TCRs were grouped using DBSCAN, with TCRdist sequence similarity added in when clustering inside HLA-allele-positive subsets. For co-occurrence clustering, repertoires with fewer than 30,000 or more than 120,000 public chains were excluded, along with five repertoires with anomalous nucleotide sharing. This is the immuneACCESS table as TCRdb keeps it, with only in-frame sequences that have V and J called. A part of the clones is gone; compared with another copy, unresolved V genes explain less than half, and the rest is unexplained. Clone size and V and J calls were adopted from that table, with D and trimming inferred from the DNA. The sample yields about 43,000 clones; approximately 77% were counted once. About 1.5% of the sample is held by the ten biggest clonotypes.

The cohort comprised some 680 healthy bone marrow donors. At the time of sampling, every cohort member was nominally healthy, though immune exposures that went unrecorded were likely present. The donor tested CMV seronegative and was one of the 352 seronegative cohort members. A peripheral blood sample was provided by each donor, and peripheral blood mononuclear cells were used for TCR beta sequencing. Genomic DNA was extracted from the blood cell samples with the Qiagen DNeasy Blood Extraction Kit. General study outcomes and caveats: In a later analysis, 15,000 to 20,000 TCR beta sequences were associated with specific HLA alleles at a false discovery rate of 0.05. Only TCR beta chains were sequenced in this cohort, and the absence of alpha or paired-chain data limited detectable features. A cluster of highly shared sequence variants was judged likely to be a technical artifact of the sequencing pipeline. The study listed 150 to 200 TCR beta chains as associated with cytomegalovirus. According to a later analysis, parvovirus B19, influenza, CMV and Epstein-Barr virus appeared linked to several top co-occurrence clusters. A later analysis found that HLA-associated TCR beta chains were more clonally expanded and had lower generation probabilities than equally common non-associated chains. The earlier analysis of approximately 540 of the donors excluded seventeen rarely observed V segments, including chromosome 9 orphons, because counts were too low. A later analysis found that TCR association rates varied across HLA loci, with DRB1 alleles showing the most associated TCRs and HLA-C alleles the fewest. A later genetic analysis reported fewer N-insertions in productive TCRs among donors in an Asian-associated ancestry cluster than the roughly 700-donor mean. The 87-base-pair reads could not distinguish some IMGT-functional V segments, including TRBV6-2 and TRBV6-3, so those segments were excluded. An earlier analysis of approximately 530 of the donors showed that most TCR beta V segments appeared in productive rearrangements either about 87% or about 30% of the time, which broadly matched IMGT annotations. The presence/absence analyses assumed that sequencing depth was roughly uniform across donors, and that assumption may not be true. An association between a missense DCLRE1C variant and V-gene and J-gene trimming of TCR beta chains was found in a later genetic analysis and replicated in an independent cohort. Most CMV-associated TCR beta chains appeared to be HLA-restricted in a later analysis, and the HLA associations seemed to be driven largely by CMV exposure. The only immune exposure information available for the cohort was CMV serostatus. Three of the identified cytomegalovirus-associated TCR beta chains were confirmed in vitro to be specific for cytomegalovirus antigens. A further reported finding was that TCR beta sequences accurately predicted the HLA-A and HLA-B alleles for most subjects in the first cohort. In both the original and validation cohorts, the classifier was reported to diagnose cytomegalovirus status with high specificity and sensitivity. While some public TCRs were present in many individuals, most TCR sequences turned up only very rarely across donors. According to the authors, the approach could potentially be generalized to other disease states and immunological phenotypes. When HLA alleles, especially DR and DQ, strongly co-occurred, attributing TCR associations to individual alleles was difficult. Correlated functional status among segregating V segments might be attributable to linkage disequilibrium, but an unknown experimental factor could not be ruled out. Because HLA typing was unavailable for some donors at each locus, only the typed subset was used in association tests.

The sequence joins TRBV15 to TRBJ1-2; the D gene identity is not certain. This receptor was taken from a man aged 30 to 39 in good health and CMV-seronegative. The source material was PBMCs. The CDR3 reads CATSRDLSSPWGYTF. The nucleotides read TGTGCCACCAGCAGAGACCTGAGTTCCCCGTGGGGCTACACCTTC.